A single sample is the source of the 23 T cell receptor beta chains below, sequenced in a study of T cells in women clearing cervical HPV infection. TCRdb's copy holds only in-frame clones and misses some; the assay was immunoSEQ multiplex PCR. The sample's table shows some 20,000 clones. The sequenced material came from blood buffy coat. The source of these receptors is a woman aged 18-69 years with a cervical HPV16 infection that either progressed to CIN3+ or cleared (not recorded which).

CDR3 protein: CASSQVSWNTEAFF. The CDR3 DNA, read in part, is TGTGCCAGCAGCCAAGTTTCTTGGAACACTGAA. The chain recombines TRBV4-2 with TRBJ1-1; D not resolved. The observed sequence ends 3 residues before the CDR3 terminus, with the missing tail filled in from the germline J gene. Trimming pared 1 base from V and 1 base from J, leaving 7 bases between. CDR3 length equals 14 residues. CDR1 and CDR2 (germline): LGHNA, YNFKEQ.

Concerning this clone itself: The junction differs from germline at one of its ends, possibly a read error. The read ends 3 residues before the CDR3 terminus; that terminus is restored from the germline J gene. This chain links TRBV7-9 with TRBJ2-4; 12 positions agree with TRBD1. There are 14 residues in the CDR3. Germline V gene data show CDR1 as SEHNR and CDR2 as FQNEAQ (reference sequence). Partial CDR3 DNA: TGTTCCAGCAGACTGGGACAGGGGGCAAACATT. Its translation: CSSRLGQGANI. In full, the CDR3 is CSSRLGQGANIQYF.

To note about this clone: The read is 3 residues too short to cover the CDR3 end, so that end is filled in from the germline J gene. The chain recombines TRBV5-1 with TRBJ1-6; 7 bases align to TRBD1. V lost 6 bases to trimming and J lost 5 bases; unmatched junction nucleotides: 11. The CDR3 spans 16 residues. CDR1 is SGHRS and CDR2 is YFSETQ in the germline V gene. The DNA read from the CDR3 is TGCGCCAGCAAGCGACAGGGTGATACAAATAATTCACCC. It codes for CASKRQGDTNNSP. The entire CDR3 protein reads CASKRQGDTNNSPLHF.

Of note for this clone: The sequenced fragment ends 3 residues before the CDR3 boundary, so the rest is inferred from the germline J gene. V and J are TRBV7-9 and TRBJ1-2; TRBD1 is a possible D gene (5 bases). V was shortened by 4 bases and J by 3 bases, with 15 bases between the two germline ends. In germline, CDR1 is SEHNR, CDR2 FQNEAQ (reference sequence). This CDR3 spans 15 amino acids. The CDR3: CASSYLQERHYGYTF. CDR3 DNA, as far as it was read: TGTGCCAGCAGCTACCTACAGGAGAGACACTATGGC.

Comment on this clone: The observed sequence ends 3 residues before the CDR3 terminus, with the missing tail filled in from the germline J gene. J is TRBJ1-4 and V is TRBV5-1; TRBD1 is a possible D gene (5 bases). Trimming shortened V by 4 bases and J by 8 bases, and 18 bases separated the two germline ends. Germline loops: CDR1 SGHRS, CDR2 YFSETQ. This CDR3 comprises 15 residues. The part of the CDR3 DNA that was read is TGCGCCAGCAGCCCTGCGGGGGATGTGTGGGAAAAA. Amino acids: CASSPAGDVWEK. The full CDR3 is CASSPAGDVWEKLFF.

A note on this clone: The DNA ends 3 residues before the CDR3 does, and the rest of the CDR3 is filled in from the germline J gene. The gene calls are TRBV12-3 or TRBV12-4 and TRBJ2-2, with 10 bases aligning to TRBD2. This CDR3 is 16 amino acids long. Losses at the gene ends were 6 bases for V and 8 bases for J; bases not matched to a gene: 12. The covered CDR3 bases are TGTGCCAGCAGGACGGAGCGGGAGGGCCTTGGAGGGGAG. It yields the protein CASRTEREGLGGE. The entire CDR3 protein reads CASRTEREGLGGELFF.

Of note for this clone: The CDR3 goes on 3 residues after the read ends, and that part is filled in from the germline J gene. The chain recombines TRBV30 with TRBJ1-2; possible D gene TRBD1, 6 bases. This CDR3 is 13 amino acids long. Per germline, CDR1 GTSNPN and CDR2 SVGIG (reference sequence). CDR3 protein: CAWSHTSGVGYTF. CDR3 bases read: TGTGCCTGGAGTCATACCTCAGGGGTCGGC.

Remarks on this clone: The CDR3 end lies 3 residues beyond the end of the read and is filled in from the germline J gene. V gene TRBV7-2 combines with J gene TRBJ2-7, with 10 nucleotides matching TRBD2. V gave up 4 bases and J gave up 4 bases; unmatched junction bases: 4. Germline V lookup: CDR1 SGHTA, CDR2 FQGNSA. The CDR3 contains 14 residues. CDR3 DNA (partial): TGTGCCAGCAGCTCCCAGCGGGGGGGTTACGAG. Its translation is CASSSQRGGYE. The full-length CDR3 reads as CASSSQRGGYEQYF.

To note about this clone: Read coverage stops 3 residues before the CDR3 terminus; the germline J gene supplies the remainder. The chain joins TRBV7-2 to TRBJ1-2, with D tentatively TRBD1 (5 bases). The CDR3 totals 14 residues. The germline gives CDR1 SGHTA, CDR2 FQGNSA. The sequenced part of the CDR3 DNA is TGTGCCAGCAGCCAAGGGACTAGCGGGATCGGC. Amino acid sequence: CASSQGTSGIG. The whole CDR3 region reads CASSQGTSGIGYTF.

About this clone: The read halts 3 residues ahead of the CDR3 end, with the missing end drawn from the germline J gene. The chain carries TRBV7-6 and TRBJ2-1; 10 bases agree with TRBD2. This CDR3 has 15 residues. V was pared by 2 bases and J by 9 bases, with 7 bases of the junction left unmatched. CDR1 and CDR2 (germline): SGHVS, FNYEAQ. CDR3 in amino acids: CASSLSGRAGSEQFF. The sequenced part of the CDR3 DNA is TGTGCCAGCAGCTTAAGCGGGAGGGCCGGGAGTGAG.

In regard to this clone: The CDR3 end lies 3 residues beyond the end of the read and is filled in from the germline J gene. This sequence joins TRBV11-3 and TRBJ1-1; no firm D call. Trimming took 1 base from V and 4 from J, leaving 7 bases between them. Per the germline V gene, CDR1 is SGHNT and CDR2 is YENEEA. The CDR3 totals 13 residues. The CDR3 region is CASSLAGFTEAFF. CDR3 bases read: TGTGCCAGCAGCTTAGCCGGTTTCACTGAA.

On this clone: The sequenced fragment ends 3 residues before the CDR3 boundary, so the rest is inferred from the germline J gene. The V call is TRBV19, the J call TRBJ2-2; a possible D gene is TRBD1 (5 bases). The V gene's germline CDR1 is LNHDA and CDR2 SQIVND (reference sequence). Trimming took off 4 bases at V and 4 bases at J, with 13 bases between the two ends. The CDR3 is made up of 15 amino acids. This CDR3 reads CASSTRQPSTGELFF. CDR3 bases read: TGTGCCAGTAGTACTCGACAGCCTAGCACCGGGGAG.

Here the CDR3 reads CASSVGAWERGYGYTF. CDR3 bases read: TGTGCCAGTTCCGTGGGGGCCTGGGAAAGGGGCTATGGC. This chain joins TRBV19 and TRBJ1-2, with TRBD1 as a possible D gene (6 bases). From the germline J gene comes the end of the CDR3, since the read stops 3 residues before it. V lost 8 bases, J lost 4 bases, and 23 bases lay in between. This CDR3 has 16 amino acids. The germline gives CDR1 LNHDA, CDR2 SQIVND (reference sequence).

The CDR3 bases that were read are TGTGCCAGTCAGTTCGTACAGAACTCTGGAAACACC. Protein product: CASQFVQNSGNT. The CDR3 as a whole reads CASQFVQNSGNTIYF. The chain carries TRBV19 and TRBJ1-3; D ambiguous. The CDR3 end is not reached by the read, which stops 3 residues before it; the germline J gene fills it in. The V gene lost 8 bases and the J gene lost 0 bases, with 14 bases spanning the gap. Germline assignment: CDR1 LNHDA and CDR2 SQIVND (reference sequence). The CDR3 sequence is 15 residues long.

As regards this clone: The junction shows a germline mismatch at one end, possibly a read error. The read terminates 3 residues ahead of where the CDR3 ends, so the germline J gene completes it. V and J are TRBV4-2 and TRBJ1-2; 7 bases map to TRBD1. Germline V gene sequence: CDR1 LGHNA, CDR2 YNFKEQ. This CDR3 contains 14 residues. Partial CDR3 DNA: TGCGCCAGCAGCTTCAGGGGGACTAACTATGGC. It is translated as CASSFRGTNYG. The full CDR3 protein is CASSFRGTNYGYTF.

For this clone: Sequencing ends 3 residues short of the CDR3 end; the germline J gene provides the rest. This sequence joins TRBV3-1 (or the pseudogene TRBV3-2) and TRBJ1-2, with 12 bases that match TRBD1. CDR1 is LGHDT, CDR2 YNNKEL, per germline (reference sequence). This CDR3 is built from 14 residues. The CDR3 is CASSLGQGAGGYTF. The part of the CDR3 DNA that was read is TGTGCCAGCAGCCTGGGACAGGGGGCGGGCGGC.

The CDR3 sequence: CASSLDQGWNEQFF. CDR3 bases read: TGTGCCAGCAGCCTAGATCAGGGGTGGAATGAG. This chain connects TRBV12-3 or TRBV12-4 to TRBJ2-1; D possibly corresponds to TRBD1 (6 bases). The read ends 3 residues early relative to the CDR3; the germline J gene fills the gap. This CDR3 region has 14 residues. The V end lost 6 bases, the J end lost 7 bases, and 16 bases lay between the germline ends.

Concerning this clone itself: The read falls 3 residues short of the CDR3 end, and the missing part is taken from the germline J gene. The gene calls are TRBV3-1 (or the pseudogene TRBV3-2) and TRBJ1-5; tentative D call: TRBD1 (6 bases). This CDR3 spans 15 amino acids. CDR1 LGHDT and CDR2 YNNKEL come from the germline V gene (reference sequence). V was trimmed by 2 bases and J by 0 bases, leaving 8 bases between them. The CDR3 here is CASSQRTDSNQPQHF. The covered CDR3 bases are TGTGCCAGCAGCCAAAGGACAGATAGCAATCAGCCC.

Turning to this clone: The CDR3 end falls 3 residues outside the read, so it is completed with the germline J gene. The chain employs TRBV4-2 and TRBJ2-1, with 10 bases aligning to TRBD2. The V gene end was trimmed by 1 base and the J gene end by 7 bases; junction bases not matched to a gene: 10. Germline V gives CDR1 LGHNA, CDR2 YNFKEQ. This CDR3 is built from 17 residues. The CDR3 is CASSQVALAGVRNEQFF. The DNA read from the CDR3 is TGTGCCAGCAGCCAAGTAGCGCTAGCGGGAGTTCGTAATGAG.

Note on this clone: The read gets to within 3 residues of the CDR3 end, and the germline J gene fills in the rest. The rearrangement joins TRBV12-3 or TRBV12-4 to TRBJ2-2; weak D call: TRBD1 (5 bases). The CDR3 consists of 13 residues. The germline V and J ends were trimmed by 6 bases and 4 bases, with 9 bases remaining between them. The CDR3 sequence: CASSSGSTGELFF. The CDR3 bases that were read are TGTGCCAGCAGCTCAGGGTCCACCGGGGAG.

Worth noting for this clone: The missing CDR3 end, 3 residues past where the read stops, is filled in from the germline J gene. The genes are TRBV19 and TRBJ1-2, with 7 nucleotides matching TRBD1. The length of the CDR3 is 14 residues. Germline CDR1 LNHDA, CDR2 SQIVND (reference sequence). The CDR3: CASSPRTGAYDYTF. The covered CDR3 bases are TGTGCCAGTAGTCCGCGGACAGGAGCCTACGAC.

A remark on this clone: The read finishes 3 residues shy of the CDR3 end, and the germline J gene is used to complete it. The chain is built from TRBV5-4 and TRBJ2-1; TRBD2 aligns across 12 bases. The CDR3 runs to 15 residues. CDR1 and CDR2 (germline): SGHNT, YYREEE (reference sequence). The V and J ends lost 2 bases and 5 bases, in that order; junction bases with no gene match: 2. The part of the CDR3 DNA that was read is TGTGCCAGCAGCTTTCTAGCGGGAGGGAACAATGAG. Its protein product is CASSFLAGGNNE. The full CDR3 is CASSFLAGGNNEQFF.

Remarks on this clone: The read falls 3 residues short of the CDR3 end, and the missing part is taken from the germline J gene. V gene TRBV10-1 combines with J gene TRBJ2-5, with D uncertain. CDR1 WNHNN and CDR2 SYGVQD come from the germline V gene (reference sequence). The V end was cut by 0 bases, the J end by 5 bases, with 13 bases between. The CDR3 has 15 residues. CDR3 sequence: CASSESIGLWETQYF. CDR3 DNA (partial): TGCGCCAGCAGTGAGTCGATAGGGTTATGGGAGACC.